This T cell receptor (beta chain) was profiled in a study of cytomegalovirus exposure and HLA in healthy donors. As for the study in general: As released early, the data held roughly 85 million unique TCRs from HLA-typed donors.

Deletions cut 3 bases from V and 4 bases from J, with 9 bases between. The germline V gene has CDR1 MNHEY and CDR2 SMNVEV (reference sequence). The CDR3 is 13 amino acids. This clone was observed a few times. Primers for the PCR totalled 60 Vbeta and 13 Jbeta. Here immunoSEQ multiplex PCR was the method, and the copy in TCRdb shows in-frame clones only, minus some. The sample lists over 70,000 clones, around three quarters occurring once. This receptor was identified in a male donor in good health and CMV-seronegative. The material sequenced was PBMCs. The chain carries TRBV27 and TRBJ2-5; D gene uncertain. This CDR3 reads CASSFLGSETQYF. DNA for the CDR3: TGTGCCAGCAGTTTTCTAGGATCAGAGACCCAGTACTTC.